Described below is a single T cell receptor beta chain sequence and its context. Its cognate antigen is unknown. The sample comes from a study of cytomegalovirus exposure and HLA in healthy donors. Whole-study findings and limits: Per a later analysis, roughly 17,000 TCR beta sequences showed association with HLA alleles at 0.05 false discovery rate.

J lost 6 bases, V lost 6 bases, and 1 base had no gene match. The CDR3 extends over 12 amino acids. Germline values: CDR1 MNHEY, CDR2 SMNVEV (reference sequence). This PCR relied on a set of 60 Vbeta primers and 13 Jbeta primers. The protocol was immunoSEQ multiplex PCR, while the TCRdb copy is restricted to in-frame clones and leaves out a portion. The sample lists about 190,000 clones, around 86% occurring once. The chain uses TRBV27 and TRBJ1-2; 10 bases line up with TRBD1. Input material: PBMCs. The sequence was obtained from a young man in good health and CMV-seronegative. The CDR3 DNA is TGTGCCAGCAGGGACAGGGGGAATGGCTACACCTTC. Its translation is CASRDRGNGYTF.